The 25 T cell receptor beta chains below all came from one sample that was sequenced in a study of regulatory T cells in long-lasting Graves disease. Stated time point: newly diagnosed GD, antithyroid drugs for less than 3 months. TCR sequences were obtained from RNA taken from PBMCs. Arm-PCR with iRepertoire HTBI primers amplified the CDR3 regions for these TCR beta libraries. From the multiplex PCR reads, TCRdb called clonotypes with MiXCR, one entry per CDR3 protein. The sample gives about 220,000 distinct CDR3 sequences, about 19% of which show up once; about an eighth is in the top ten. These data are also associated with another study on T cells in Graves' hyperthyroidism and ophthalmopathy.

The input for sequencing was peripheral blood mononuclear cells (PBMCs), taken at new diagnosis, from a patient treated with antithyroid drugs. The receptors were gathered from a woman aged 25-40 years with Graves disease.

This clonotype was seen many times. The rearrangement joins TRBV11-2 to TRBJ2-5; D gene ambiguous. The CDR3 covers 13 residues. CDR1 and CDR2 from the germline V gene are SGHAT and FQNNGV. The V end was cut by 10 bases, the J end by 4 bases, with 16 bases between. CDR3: CATVPPARETQYF. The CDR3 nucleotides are TGTGCCACCGTCCCTCCGGCCCGAGAGACCCAGTACTTC.

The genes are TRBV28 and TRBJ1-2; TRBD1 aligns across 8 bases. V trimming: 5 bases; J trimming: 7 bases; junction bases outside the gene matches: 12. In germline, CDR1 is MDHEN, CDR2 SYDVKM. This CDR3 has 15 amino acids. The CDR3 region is CASSPRTGKDGGYTF. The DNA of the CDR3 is TGTGCCAGCAGTCCCCGGACAGGGAAGGATGGTGGCTACACCTTC.

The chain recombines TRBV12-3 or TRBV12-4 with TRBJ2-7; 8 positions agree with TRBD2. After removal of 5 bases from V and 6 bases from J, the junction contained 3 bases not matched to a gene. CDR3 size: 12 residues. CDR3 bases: TGTGCCAGCAGTGTGACTAGCGCCGAGCAGTACTTC. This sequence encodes CASSVTSAEQYF.

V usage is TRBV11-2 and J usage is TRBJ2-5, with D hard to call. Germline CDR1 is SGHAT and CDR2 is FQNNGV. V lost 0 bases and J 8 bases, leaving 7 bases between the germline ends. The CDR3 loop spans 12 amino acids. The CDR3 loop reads CASSLERVTQYF. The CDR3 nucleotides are TGTGCCAGCAGCTTAGAACGGGTTACCCAGTACTTC.

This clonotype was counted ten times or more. CDR3 protein: CASSLNRVNAEAFF. As DNA, the CDR3 is TGTGCCAGCAGTTTAAACAGGGTCAACGCTGAAGCTTTCTTT. The V gene is TRBV28, the J gene TRBJ1-1; maybe TRBD1 (6 bases). In germline, CDR1 is MDHEN, CDR2 SYDVKM. Trimming shortened V by 2 bases and J by 6 bases, and 13 bases separated the two germline ends. The CDR3 runs 14 residues.

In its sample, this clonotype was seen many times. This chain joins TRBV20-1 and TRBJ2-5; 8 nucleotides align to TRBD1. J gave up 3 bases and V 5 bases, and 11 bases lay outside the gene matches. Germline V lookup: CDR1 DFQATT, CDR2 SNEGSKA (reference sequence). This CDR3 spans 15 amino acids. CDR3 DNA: TGCAGTGCTGCGGACAGGGTCACCGCCGAAGAGACCCAGTACTTC. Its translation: CSAADRVTAEETQYF.

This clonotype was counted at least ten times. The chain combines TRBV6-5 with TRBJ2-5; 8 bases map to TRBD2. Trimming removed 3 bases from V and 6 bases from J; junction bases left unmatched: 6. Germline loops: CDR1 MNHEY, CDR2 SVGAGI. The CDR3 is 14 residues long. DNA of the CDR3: TGTGCCAGCAGTTATCCCGGGGGGGCCAAGACCCAGTACTTC. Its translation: CASSYPGGAKTQYF.

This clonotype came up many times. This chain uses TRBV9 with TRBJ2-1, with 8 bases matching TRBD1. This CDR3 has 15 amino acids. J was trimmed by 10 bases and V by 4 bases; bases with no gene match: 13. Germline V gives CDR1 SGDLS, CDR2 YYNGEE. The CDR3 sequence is CASSPRPGTGLEQFF. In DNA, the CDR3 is TGTGCCAGCAGCCCTCGTCCCGGGACAGGCTTGGAGCAGTTCTTC.

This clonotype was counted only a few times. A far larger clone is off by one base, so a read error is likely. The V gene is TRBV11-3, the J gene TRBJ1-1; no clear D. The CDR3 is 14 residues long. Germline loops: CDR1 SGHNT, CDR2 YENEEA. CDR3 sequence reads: CASGLQSPGTEAFF. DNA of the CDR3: TGTGCCAGCGGCTTACAGAGTCCGGGAACTGAAGCTTTCTTT.

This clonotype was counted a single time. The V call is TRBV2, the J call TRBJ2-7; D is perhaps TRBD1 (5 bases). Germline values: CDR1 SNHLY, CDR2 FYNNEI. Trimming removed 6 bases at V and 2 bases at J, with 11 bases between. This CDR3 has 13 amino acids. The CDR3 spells CASRDPGTYEQYF. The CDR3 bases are TGTGCCAGCAGGGACCCAGGGACCTACGAGCAGTACTTC.

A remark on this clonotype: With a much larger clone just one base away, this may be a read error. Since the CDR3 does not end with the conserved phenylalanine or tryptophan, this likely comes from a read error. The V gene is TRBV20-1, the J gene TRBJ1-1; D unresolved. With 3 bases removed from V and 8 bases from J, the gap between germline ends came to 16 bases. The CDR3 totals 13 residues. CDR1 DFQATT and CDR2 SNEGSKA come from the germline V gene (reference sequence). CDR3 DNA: TGCAGTGCTAGGTCACAGCGGGAGGCGGAAGCTTTCCTT. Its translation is CSARSQREAEAFL.

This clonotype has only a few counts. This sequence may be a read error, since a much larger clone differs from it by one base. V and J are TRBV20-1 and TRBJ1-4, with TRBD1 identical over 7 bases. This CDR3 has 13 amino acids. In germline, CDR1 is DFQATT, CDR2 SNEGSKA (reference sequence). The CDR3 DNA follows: TGCAGTGCCTCGACAGGGCCTAATGAAAAACTGGTTTTT. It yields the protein CSASTGPNEKLVF.

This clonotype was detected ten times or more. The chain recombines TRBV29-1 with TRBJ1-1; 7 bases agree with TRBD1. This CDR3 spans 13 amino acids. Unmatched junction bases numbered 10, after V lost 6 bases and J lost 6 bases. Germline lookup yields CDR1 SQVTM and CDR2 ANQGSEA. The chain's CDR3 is CSVSRGGSPEAFF. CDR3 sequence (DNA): TGCAGCGTCTCCAGGGGGGGGAGCCCTGAAGCTTTCTTT.

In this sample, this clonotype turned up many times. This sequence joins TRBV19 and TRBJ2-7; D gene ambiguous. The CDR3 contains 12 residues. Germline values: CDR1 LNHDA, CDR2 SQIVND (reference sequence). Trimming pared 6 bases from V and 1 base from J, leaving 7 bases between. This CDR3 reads CASRSGSYEQYF. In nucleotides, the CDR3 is TGTGCCAGTAGGTCCGGGTCCTACGAGCAGTACTTC.

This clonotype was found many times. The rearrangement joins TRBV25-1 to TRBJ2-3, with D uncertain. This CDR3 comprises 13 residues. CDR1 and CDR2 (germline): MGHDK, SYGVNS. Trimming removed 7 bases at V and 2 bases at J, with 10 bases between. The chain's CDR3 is CASNYGYTDTQYF. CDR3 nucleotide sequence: TGTGCCAGCAATTACGGGTACACAGATACGCAGTATTTT.

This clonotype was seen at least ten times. The DNA for the CDR3 is TGTGCCAGCAGTCGAGATGGCTACACCTTC. Its protein is CASSRDGYTF. The V and J genes are TRBV6-2 or TRBV6-3 and TRBJ1-2; D is unclear. CDR1 and CDR2 (germline): MNHEY, SVGEGT. Trimming shortened V by 5 bases and J by 6 bases, and 4 bases separated the two germline ends. The CDR3 covers 10 residues.

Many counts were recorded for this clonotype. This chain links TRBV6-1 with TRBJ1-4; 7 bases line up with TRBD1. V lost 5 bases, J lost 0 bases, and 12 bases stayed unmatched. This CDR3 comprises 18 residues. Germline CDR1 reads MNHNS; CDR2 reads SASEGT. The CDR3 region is CASSTRQGFVATNEKLFF. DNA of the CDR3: TGTGCCAGCAGTACCCGACAGGGCTTCGTTGCAACTAATGAAAAACTGTTTTTT.

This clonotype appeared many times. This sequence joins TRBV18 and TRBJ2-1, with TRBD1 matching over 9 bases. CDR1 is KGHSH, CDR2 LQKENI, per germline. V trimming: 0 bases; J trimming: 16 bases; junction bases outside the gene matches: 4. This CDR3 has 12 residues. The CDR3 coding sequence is TGTGCCAGCTCACCACCGGGACAGGGTGAATTCTTC. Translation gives CASSPPGQGEFF.

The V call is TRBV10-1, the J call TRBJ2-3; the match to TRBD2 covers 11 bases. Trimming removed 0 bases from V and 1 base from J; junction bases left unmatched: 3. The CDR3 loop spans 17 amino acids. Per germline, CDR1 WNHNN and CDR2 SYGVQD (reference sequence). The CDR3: CASSESTSGRGTDTQYF. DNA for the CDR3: TGCGCCAGCAGTGAGTCAACTAGCGGGAGAGGCACAGATACGCAGTATTTT.

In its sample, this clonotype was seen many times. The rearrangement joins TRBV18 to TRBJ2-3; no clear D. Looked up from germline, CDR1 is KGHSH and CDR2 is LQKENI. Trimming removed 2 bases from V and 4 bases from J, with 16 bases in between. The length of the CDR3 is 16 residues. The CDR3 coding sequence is TGTGCCAGCTCACCAACCAGGTTAACAGCCGCAGATACGCAGTATTTT. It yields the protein CASSPTRLTAADTQYF.

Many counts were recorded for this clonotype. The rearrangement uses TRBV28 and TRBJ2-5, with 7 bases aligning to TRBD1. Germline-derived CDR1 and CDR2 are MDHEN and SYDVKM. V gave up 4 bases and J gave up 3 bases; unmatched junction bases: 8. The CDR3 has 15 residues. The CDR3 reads CASSSGGGKEETQYF. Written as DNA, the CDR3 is TGTGCCAGCAGTTCAGGGGGTGGGAAGGAAGAGACCCAGTACTTC.

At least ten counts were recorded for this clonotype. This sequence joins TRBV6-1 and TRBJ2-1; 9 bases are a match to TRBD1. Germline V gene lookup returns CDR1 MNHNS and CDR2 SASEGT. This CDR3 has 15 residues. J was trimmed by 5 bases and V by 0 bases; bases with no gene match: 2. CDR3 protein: CASSEATGGHNEQFF. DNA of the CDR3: TGTGCCAGCAGTGAAGCTACAGGGGGCCACAATGAGCAGTTCTTC.

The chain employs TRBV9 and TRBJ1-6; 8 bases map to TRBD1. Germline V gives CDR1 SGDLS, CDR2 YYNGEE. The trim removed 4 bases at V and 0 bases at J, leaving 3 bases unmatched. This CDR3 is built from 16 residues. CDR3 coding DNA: TGTGCCAGCAGCCCGGACAGGGCCTCCTATAATTCACCCCTCCACTTT. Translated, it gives CASSPDRASYNSPLHF.

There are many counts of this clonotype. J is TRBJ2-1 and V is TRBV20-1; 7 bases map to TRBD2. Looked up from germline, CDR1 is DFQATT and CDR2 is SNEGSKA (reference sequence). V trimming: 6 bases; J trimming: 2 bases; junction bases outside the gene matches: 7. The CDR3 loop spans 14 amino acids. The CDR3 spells CSAWSSGTYNEQFF. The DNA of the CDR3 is TGCAGTGCGTGGTCTAGCGGTACCTACAATGAGCAGTTCTTC.

The CDR3 protein is CASSQDLGGSPLHF. Here the CDR3 DNA reads TGCGCCAGCAGCCAAGATCTGGGGGGTTCACCCCTCCACTTT. This sequence joins TRBV4-1 and TRBJ1-6, with a tentative D call TRBD1 (5 bases). This CDR3 has 14 amino acids. Per the germline V gene, CDR1 is MGHRA and CDR2 is YSYEKL. Trimming stripped 0 bases from V and 9 bases from J, with 9 bases between.